Listed below are T cell receptor beta chains from one sample, sequenced in a study of early T cells in non-severe SARS-CoV-2 infection. TCRdb independently ran MiXCR on the 5' RACE reads; one entry per CDR3 protein. Among approximately 100,000 distinct CDR3 sequences listed, around 10% were seen once. The sample comprised whole blood. The receptors shown here come from an adult who was a healthcare worker with PCR-confirmed SARS-CoV-2 infection or an uninfected control (not recorded which). The CDR3 runs from the conserved cysteine through the conserved F or W. A D gene is named only where the DNA matches it firmly. Not every row has a clone size; where given, it reads once, few, many or a size class.

j_call: TRBJ2-3
clone_size: -
v_call: TRBV7-2
d_call: -
cdr3_aa: CASSLGGNTQYF
cdr3_nt: TGTGCCAGCAGCTTAGGAGGGAATACGCAGTATTTT

j_call: TRBJ1-1
clone_size: few
v_call: TRBV20-1
d_call: TRBD1
cdr3_aa: CSARALRGGSTEAFF
cdr3_nt: TGCAGTGCTAGAGCCCTTAGAGGGGGCAGTACTGAAGCTTTCTTT

j_call: TRBJ2-2
clone_size: many
v_call: TRBV19
d_call: TRBD2
cdr3_aa: CASQYKGLSNTGELFF
cdr3_nt: TGTGCCAGCCAGTACAAGGGACTATCGAACACCGGGGAGCTGTTTTTT

j_call: TRBJ1-2
clone_size: -
v_call: TRBV2
d_call: -
cdr3_aa: CASSTQGYGYTF
cdr3_nt: TGTGCCAGTTCCACCCAGGGTTATGGCTACACCTTC

j_call: TRBJ1-1
clone_size: -
v_call: TRBV5-1
d_call: -
cdr3_aa: CASSSLQENTEAFF
cdr3_nt: TGCGCCAGCAGCTCCTTACAGGAGAACACTGAAGCTTTCTTT

j_call: TRBJ2-7
clone_size: few
v_call: TRBV20-1
d_call: -
cdr3_aa: CSARETGGAYEQYF
cdr3_nt: TGCAGTGCTAGAGAAACAGGGGGGGCCTACGAGCAGTACTTC

j_call: TRBJ2-3
clone_size: -
v_call: TRBV7-2
d_call: TRBD2
cdr3_aa: CASSPDLLARTDTQYF
cdr3_nt: TGTGCCAGCAGCCCTGACCTACTAGCGCGCACAGATACGCAGTATTTT

j_call: TRBJ2-5
clone_size: few
v_call: TRBV10-3
d_call: -
cdr3_aa: CAIAKGPLETQYF
cdr3_nt: TGTGCCATCGCGAAGGGACCCCTCGAGACCCAGTACTTC

j_call: TRBJ2-3
clone_size: -
v_call: TRBV11-1
d_call: -
cdr3_aa: CASSLSRGVDTQYF
cdr3_nt: TGTGCCAGCAGCTTAAGCAGGGGAGTGGATACGCAGTATTTT

j_call: TRBJ2-1
clone_size: once
v_call: TRBV29-1
d_call: TRBD2
cdr3_aa: CSIEDLGAGGYNEQFF
cdr3_nt: TGCAGCATTGAAGATCTGGGCGCGGGAGGCTACAATGAGCAGTTCTTC

j_call: TRBJ2-2
clone_size: few
v_call: TRBV6-5
d_call: -
cdr3_aa: CASSRVSGSANTGELFF
cdr3_nt: TGTGCCAGCAGTCGTGTTTCGGGGAGTGCGAACACCGGGGAGCTGTTTTTT

j_call: TRBJ2-1
clone_size: -
v_call: TRBV3-1
d_call: TRBD2
cdr3_aa: CASSHYRNSGREYNEQFF
cdr3_nt: TGTGCCAGCAGCCACTATAGGAACAGCGGGAGGGAGTACAATGAGCAGTTCTTC

j_call: TRBJ2-3
clone_size: few
v_call: TRBV20-1
d_call: -
cdr3_aa: CSAMVSTDTQYF
cdr3_nt: TGCAGTGCTATGGTGAGCACAGATACGCAGTATTTT

j_call: TRBJ1-4
clone_size: many
v_call: TRBV12-3/TRBV12-4
d_call: -
cdr3_aa: CASSPQTALRELFF
cdr3_nt: TGTGCCAGCAGTCCCCAGACAGCCCTCCGGGAACTGTTTTTT